These T cell receptor beta chains were read from a single sample in a study of T cell responses to AZD1222 COVID-19 vaccine. The method was immunoSEQ multiplex PCR; TCRdb's version includes in-frame clones alone and lacks a portion of them. This sample has some 120,000 clones, with about 87% found just once. Specimen: peripheral blood, collected on day 0 of AZD1222 vaccination. The receptors derive from an adult in good health. CDR3s include the opening cysteine and the closing phenylalanine or tryptophan. The D gene is left open where the match is weak. Clone size is stated in some rows and not others, as once, few, many or a class when expanded.

clone_size	d_call	v_call	j_call	cdr3_nt	cdr3_aa
once	.	TRBV2	TRBJ2-5	TGTGCCAGCACTCCATGGAGAGCACAAGAGACCCAGTACTTC	CASTPWRAQETQYF
.	.	TRBV5-1	TRBJ2-2	TGCGCCAGCAGCTTGGGGTTGACAGTTAACACCGGGGAGCTGTTTTTT	CASSLGLTVNTGELFF
.	.	TRBV7-3	TRBJ2-5	TGTGCCAGCAGCTTAGCGCCGAGAGAGACCCAGTACTTC	CASSLAPRETQYF
.	.	TRBV6-4	TRBJ1-1	TGTGCCAGCACCGCTAGATTGAACACTGAAGCTTTCTTT	CASTARLNTEAFF
few	.	TRBV6-5	TRBJ2-1	TGTGCCAGCACCATAGGGGGCAATGAGCAGTTCTTC	CASTIGGNEQFF
.	TRBD1	TRBV7-2	TRBJ2-1	TGTGCCAGCAGCTCCGACAGGGGTCTCTACAATGAGCAGTTCTTC	CASSSDRGLYNEQFF
.	.	TRBV6-5	TRBJ2-5	TGTGCCAGCAGGGACACGGGCAAAGAGACCCAGTACTTC	CASRDTGKETQYF
.	TRBD1	TRBV2	TRBJ1-1	TGTGCCAGCAGTGATCCCGGACAGGTCGTGACTTTCTTT	CASSDPGQVVTFF
.	TRBD1	TRBV6-4	TRBJ1-5	TGTGCCAGCGGACACGGACAGGGTTTGGAGCCCCAGCATTTT	CASGHGQGLEPQHF
.	TRBD2	TRBV18	TRBJ2-5	TGTGCCAGCTCACCGATAGCGGGAGCTGAGGAGACCCAGTACTTC	CASSPIAGAEETQYF
.	.	TRBV13	TRBJ2-3	TGTGCCAGCAGCTTGGAGGCTGGGGGGAAAGCATATTTGACAGATACGCAGTATTTT	CASSLEAGGKAYLTDTQYF
few	.	TRBV7-2	TRBJ1-6	TGTGCCAGCAGCTTATTCTTGGATTCACCCCTCCACTTT	CASSLFLDSPLHF
.	.	TRBV7-9	TRBJ1-5	TGTGCCAGCAGCTTAGACAATCAGCCCCAGCATTTT	CASSLDNQPQHF
.	.	TRBV5-1	TRBJ1-6	TGCGCCAGCAGCCCCGAAGGAGGGACCCATAATTCACCCCTCCACTTT	CASSPEGGTHNSPLHF
few	.	TRBV3-1/TRBV3-2	TRBJ1-3	TGTGCCAGCAGTTTCGGGGGGGCTGGAAACACCATATATTTT	CASSFGGAGNTIYF
.	.	TRBV19	TRBJ1-5	TGTGCCAGTAGTATAACCCGGTATAGCAATCAGCCCCAGCATTTT	CASSITRYSNQPQHF
.	.	TRBV3-1/TRBV3-2	TRBJ1-4	TGTGCCAGCAGCCCTAGACGACAGGAGGGACGGGAAAAACTGTTTTTT	CASSPRRQEGREKLFF